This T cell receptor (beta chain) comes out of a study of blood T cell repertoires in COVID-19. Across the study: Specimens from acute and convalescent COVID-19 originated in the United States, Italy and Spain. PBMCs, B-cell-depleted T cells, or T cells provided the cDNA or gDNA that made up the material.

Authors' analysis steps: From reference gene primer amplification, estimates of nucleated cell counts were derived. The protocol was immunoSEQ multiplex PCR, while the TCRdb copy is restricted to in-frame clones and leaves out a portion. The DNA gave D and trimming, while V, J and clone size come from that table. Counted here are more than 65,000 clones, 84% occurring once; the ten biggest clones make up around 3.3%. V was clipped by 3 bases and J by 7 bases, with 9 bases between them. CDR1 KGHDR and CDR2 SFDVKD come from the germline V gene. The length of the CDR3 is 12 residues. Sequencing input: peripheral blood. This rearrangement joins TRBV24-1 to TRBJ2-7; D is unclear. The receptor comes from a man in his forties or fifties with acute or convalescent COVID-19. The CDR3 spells CATSDPALEQYF. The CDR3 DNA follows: TGTGCCACCAGTGATCCCGCGCTGGAGCAGTACTTC.